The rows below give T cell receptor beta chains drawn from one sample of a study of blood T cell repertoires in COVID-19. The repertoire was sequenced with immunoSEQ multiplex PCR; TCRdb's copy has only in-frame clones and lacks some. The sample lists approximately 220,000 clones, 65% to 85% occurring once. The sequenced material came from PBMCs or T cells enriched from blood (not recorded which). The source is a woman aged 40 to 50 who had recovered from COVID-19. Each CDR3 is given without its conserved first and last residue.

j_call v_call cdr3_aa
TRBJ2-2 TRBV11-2 ASSYSGRAVTGELF
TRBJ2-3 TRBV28 ASRRTGTDTQY
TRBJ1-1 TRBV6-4 ASSDSAAYRGRTEAF
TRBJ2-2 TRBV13 ASRTVAGNTGELF
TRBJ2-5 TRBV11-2 ASSLSGGRGQETQY
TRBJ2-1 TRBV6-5 ASSYGDRGVYNEQF
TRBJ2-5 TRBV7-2 ASSLGGQGLETQY
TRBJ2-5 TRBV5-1 ASSSQAGASKTQY
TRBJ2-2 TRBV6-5 ATSRGGVPGELF
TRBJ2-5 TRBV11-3 ASSSYIGQTSKETQY
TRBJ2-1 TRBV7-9 ASSLGGGVSSYNEQF
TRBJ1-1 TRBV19 ASSPGISEKENTEAF
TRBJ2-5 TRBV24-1 ATSDGTEGETQY
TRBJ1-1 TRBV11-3 ASSAGQGDYTEAF
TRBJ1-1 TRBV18 ASSGTDSPMNTEAF
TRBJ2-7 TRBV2 ASKGGTYEQY
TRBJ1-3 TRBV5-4 ASSETGGLGNTIY
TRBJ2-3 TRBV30 AWNLLAGGGDTQY
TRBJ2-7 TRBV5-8 ASSRGGSYEQY
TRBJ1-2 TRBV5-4 ASSLRGDEVYT
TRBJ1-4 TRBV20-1 SASPTEKLF
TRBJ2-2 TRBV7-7 ASSPIAGDLTGELF
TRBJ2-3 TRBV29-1 SADVGEVADTQY
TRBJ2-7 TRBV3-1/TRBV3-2 ASSRTSSRYEQY
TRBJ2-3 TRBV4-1 ASSRPGREVTQY
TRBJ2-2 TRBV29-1 SVDSGGVTGELF
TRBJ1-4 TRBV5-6 ASSLRTVLGEKLF
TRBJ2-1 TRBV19 ASSTPGPGAYNEQF
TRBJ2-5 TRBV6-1 ASSDPGLAGEETQY
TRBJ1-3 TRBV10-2 ASSVVMSSGNTIY
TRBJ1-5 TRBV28 ASSFGGDQPQH
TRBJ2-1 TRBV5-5 ASSLELAGFNEQF
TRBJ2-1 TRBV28 ASKYGTSGSSYNEQF
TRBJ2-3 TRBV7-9 ASSPKGGTDTQY
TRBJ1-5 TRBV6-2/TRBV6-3 ASSPSGRGNNQPQH
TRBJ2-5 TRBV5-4 ASSLGGSGRETQY
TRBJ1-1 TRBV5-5 ASSGSWIEAF
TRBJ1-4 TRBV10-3 AIRPGQGEKLF
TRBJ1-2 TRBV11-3 ASSLQGANYGYT
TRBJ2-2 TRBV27 ASSSRQVTRFLDTGELF
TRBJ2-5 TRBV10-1 ASSTGTGGNQETQY